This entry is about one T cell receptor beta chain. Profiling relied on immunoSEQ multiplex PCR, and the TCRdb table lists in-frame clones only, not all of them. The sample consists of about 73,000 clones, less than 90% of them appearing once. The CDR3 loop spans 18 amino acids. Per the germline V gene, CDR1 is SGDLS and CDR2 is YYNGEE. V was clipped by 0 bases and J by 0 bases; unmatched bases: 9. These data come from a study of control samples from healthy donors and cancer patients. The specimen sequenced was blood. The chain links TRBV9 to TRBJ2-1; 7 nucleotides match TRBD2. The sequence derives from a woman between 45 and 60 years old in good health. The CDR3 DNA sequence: TGTGCCAGCAGCGTAGCCCTTTTAGCGGGTGGCTCCTACAATGAGCAGTTCTTC. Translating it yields CASSVALLAGGSYNEQFF.